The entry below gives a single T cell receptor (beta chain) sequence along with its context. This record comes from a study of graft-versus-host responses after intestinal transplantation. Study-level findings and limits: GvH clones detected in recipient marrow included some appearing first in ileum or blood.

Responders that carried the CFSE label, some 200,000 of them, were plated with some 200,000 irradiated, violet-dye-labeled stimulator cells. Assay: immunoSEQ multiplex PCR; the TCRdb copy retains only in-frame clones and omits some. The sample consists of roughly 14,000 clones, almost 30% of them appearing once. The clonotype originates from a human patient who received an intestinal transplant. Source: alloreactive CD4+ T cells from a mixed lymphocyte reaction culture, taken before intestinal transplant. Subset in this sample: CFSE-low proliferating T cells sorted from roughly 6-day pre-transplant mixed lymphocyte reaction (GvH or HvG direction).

The CDR3 nucleotides are TGTGCCAGCAGTTCCCCGCAGGGAAGAACTGAAGCTTTCTTT. It translates to CASSSPQGRTEAFF. The chain couples TRBV6-5 to TRBJ1-1; a weak D match, TRBD1 (5 bases). Trimming took off 4 bases at V and 5 bases at J, with 14 bases between the two ends. CDR1 is MNHEY, CDR2 SVGAGI, per germline. The CDR3 covers 14 residues.